The rows below give T cell receptor beta chains drawn from one sample of a study of PD-L1 blockade in urothelial cancer. The repertoire was sequenced with immunoSEQ multiplex PCR; TCRdb's copy has only in-frame clones and lacks some. Of about 71,000 clones in the sample, approximately 88% were seen once. The sequencing here drew on PBMCs, taken around atezolizumab (anti-PD-L1) treatment. Every receptor here comes from a man between 60 and 70 years old with urothelial cancer. Both conserved end residues are part of each CDR3. D genes are given only for firm matches. For some rows the clone size is stated as once, few or many, or as a class when expanded; others skip it.

cdr3_nt: TGTGCCAGCAGCCAGCCTCCCGGGGAGACCCAGTACTTC
cdr3_aa: CASSQPPGETQYF
clone_size: .
v_call: TRBV7-2
j_call: TRBJ2-5
d_call: .
cdr3_length: 13

cdr3_nt: TGTGCCAGCAGCTTAGGAGGGCGGGGGGCCAACGTCCTGACTTTC
cdr3_aa: CASSLGGRGANVLTF
clone_size: .
v_call: TRBV7-2
j_call: TRBJ2-6
d_call: .
cdr3_length: 15

cdr3_nt: TGTGCCAGCAGTGAAATAGGGAGGAGTCAGACCCAGTACTTC
cdr3_aa: CASSEIGRSQTQYF
clone_size: once
v_call: TRBV25-1
j_call: TRBJ2-5
d_call: .
cdr3_length: 14

cdr3_nt: TGTGCCAGCAGTGAGTGGCAGGGGACTGGAAACACCATATATTTT
cdr3_aa: CASSEWQGTGNTIYF
clone_size: .
v_call: TRBV2
j_call: TRBJ1-3
d_call: .
cdr3_length: 15

cdr3_nt: TGTGCCAGCAGCTTGGAGAGACGGGGCACTGAAGCTTTCTTT
cdr3_aa: CASSLERRGTEAFF
clone_size: .
v_call: TRBV5-4
j_call: TRBJ1-1
d_call: .
cdr3_length: 14

cdr3_nt: TGTGCCAGCAGCCGTACAGGGGGGAACACTGAAGCTTTCTTT
cdr3_aa: CASSRTGGNTEAFF
clone_size: once
v_call: TRBV7-2
j_call: TRBJ1-1
d_call: TRBD1
cdr3_length: 14

cdr3_nt: TGCGCCAGCAGCTTGGCCGTCGGGTCAGGGGACGGCTACACCTTC
cdr3_aa: CASSLAVGSGDGYTF
clone_size: .
v_call: TRBV5-1
j_call: TRBJ1-2
d_call: .
cdr3_length: 15

cdr3_nt: TGTGCCAGCAGTGGGGGAACGACAGGGGGAGAGACCCAGTACTTC
cdr3_aa: CASSGGTTGGETQYF
clone_size: once
v_call: TRBV2
j_call: TRBJ2-5
d_call: TRBD1
cdr3_length: 15

cdr3_nt: TGTGCCAGCAGCACCACAGTGAACACTGAAGCTTTCTTT
cdr3_aa: CASSTTVNTEAFF
clone_size: .
v_call: TRBV7-9
j_call: TRBJ1-1
d_call: .
cdr3_length: 13

cdr3_nt: TGTGCCAGCAGTTACGAAGGGGATGGCTACACCTTC
cdr3_aa: CASSYEGDGYTF
clone_size: .
v_call: TRBV6-5
j_call: TRBJ1-2
d_call: .
cdr3_length: 12

cdr3_nt: TGTGCCAGCAGCTCAGTCCCGGGACAGGGATCCATATATTTT
cdr3_aa: CASSSVPGQGSIYF
clone_size: .
v_call: TRBV7-9
j_call: TRBJ1-3
d_call: TRBD1
cdr3_length: 14

cdr3_nt: TGTGCCAGCAGCTCCAGGACAGGGGAGAACACTGAAGCTTTCTTT
cdr3_aa: CASSSRTGENTEAFF
clone_size: few
v_call: TRBV7-9
j_call: TRBJ1-1
d_call: TRBD1
cdr3_length: 15

cdr3_nt: TGTGCCAGCAGCACCCGACTTGAGACCCAGTACTTC
cdr3_aa: CASSTRLETQYF
clone_size: .
v_call: TRBV7-8
j_call: TRBJ2-5
d_call: .
cdr3_length: 12

cdr3_nt: TGCGCCAGCAGCTTGGGGACAGGGCTATATGGCTACACCTTC
cdr3_aa: CASSLGTGLYGYTF
clone_size: .
v_call: TRBV5-1
j_call: TRBJ1-2
d_call: TRBD1
cdr3_length: 14

cdr3_nt: TGTGCCAGTCATCCCGGCGGGACCGGGGAGCTGTTTTTT
cdr3_aa: CASHPGGTGELFF
clone_size: .
v_call: TRBV6-1
j_call: TRBJ2-2
d_call: .
cdr3_length: 13

cdr3_nt: TGCGCCAGCAGCCAAGGCCCCACGCGGGCGCTGGGAAACACCATATATTTT
cdr3_aa: CASSQGPTRALGNTIYF
clone_size: few
v_call: TRBV4-1
j_call: TRBJ1-3
d_call: .
cdr3_length: 17

cdr3_nt: TGCGCCAGCAGCCCGGGGGGCGTCAACACTGAAGCTTTCTTT
cdr3_aa: CASSPGGVNTEAFF
clone_size: .
v_call: TRBV5-1
j_call: TRBJ1-1
d_call: .
cdr3_length: 14

cdr3_nt: TGTGCCAGCAGTTACTCACTAGTTGATACGCAGTATTTT
cdr3_aa: CASSYSLVDTQYF
clone_size: .
v_call: TRBV6-5
j_call: TRBJ2-3
d_call: .
cdr3_length: 13

cdr3_nt: TGTGCCAGCAGTGAAGAGCGGGGGGCCGGGAATGAGCAGTTCTTC
cdr3_aa: CASSEERGAGNEQFF
clone_size: once
v_call: TRBV2
j_call: TRBJ2-1
d_call: TRBD2
cdr3_length: 15

cdr3_nt: TGCGCCAGCAGCTTGGCAGGCCAACAAGAGACCCAGTACTTC
cdr3_aa: CASSLAGQQETQYF
clone_size: .
v_call: TRBV5-1
j_call: TRBJ2-5
d_call: .
cdr3_length: 14

cdr3_nt: TGCGCCAGCAGTCCCAAATTCCGGGACAGGGCACAGAGATACAGCACAGATACGCAGTATTTT
cdr3_aa: CASSPKFRDRAQRYSTDTQYF
clone_size: .
v_call: TRBV23-1
j_call: TRBJ2-3
d_call: TRBD1
cdr3_length: 21

cdr3_nt: TGTGCCAGCAGTGAAAATGGAGGGGTGGCTGAAGCTTTCTTT
cdr3_aa: CASSENGGVAEAFF
clone_size: once
v_call: TRBV6-1
j_call: TRBJ1-1
d_call: .
cdr3_length: 14

cdr3_nt: TGTGCCAGCAGCTCTATCACAGATACGCAGTATTTT
cdr3_aa: CASSSITDTQYF
clone_size: .
v_call: TRBV7-8
j_call: TRBJ2-3
d_call: .
cdr3_length: 12

cdr3_nt: TGTGCCATCAGCCCGACAGGGATGGACACTGAAGCTTTCTTT
cdr3_aa: CAISPTGMDTEAFF
clone_size: .
v_call: TRBV10-3
j_call: TRBJ1-1
d_call: TRBD1
cdr3_length: 14

cdr3_nt: TGTGCCAGCAGTTCAGGGGGTTATAGCAATCAGCCCCAGCATTTT
cdr3_aa: CASSSGGYSNQPQHF
clone_size: .
v_call: TRBV28
j_call: TRBJ1-5
d_call: TRBD1
cdr3_length: 15

cdr3_nt: TGCGCCAGCAGTCTCGACAGGGGCGCACAATCGGACTATGGCTACACCTTC
cdr3_aa: CASSLDRGAQSDYGYTF
clone_size: .
v_call: TRBV4-1
j_call: TRBJ1-2
d_call: TRBD1
cdr3_length: 17

cdr3_nt: TGTGCCAGCAAGCTCGGGGGGCGCGGTACTGAAGCTTTCTTT
cdr3_aa: CASKLGGRGTEAFF
clone_size: .
v_call: TRBV6-6
j_call: TRBJ1-1
d_call: .
cdr3_length: 14

cdr3_nt: TGTGCCAGCAGCTTATGGCAGGGCTATGGCTACACCTTC
cdr3_aa: CASSLWQGYGYTF
clone_size: .
v_call: TRBV11-2
j_call: TRBJ1-2
d_call: .
cdr3_length: 13

cdr3_nt: TGTGCCAGCAGGAGAAATTATAGCAATCAGCCCCAGCATTTT
cdr3_aa: CASRRNYSNQPQHF
clone_size: .
v_call: TRBV28
j_call: TRBJ1-5
d_call: .
cdr3_length: 14

cdr3_nt: TGTGCCAGCAGTGGAAGACCCCCACGGGTTGGGCAGTTCTTC
cdr3_aa: CASSGRPPRVGQFF
clone_size: once
v_call: TRBV6-1
j_call: TRBJ2-1
d_call: .
cdr3_length: 14

cdr3_nt: TGTGCCAGCAGGACCTCAGGGGTGCAGAGTCAGCCCCAGCATTTT
cdr3_aa: CASRTSGVQSQPQHF
clone_size: .
v_call: TRBV28
j_call: TRBJ1-5
d_call: .
cdr3_length: 15

cdr3_nt: TGTGCCAGCAGCAGGGGCTGGGACTATGGCTACACCTTC
cdr3_aa: CASSRGWDYGYTF
clone_size: once
v_call: TRBV28
j_call: TRBJ1-2
d_call: .
cdr3_length: 13

cdr3_nt: TGTGCCAGCAGCTTAGTGGGCAGGGCTGAATCTGGGGCCAACGTCCTGACTTTC
cdr3_aa: CASSLVGRAESGANVLTF
clone_size: .
v_call: TRBV7-9
j_call: TRBJ2-6
d_call: .
cdr3_length: 18

cdr3_nt: TGCGCCAGCAAACCGGGACAGAACCCAGGGACCTACGAGCAGTACTTC
cdr3_aa: CASKPGQNPGTYEQYF
clone_size: .
v_call: TRBV23-1
j_call: TRBJ2-7
d_call: TRBD1
cdr3_length: 16

cdr3_nt: TGTGCCAGCAGCCAAGCGGGAATGGGGGGAGGGACTGAAGCTTTCTTT
cdr3_aa: CASSQAGMGGGTEAFF
clone_size: .
v_call: TRBV4-2
j_call: TRBJ1-1
d_call: .
cdr3_length: 16

cdr3_nt: TGTGCCAGCAGTCGGACCGACAGGGACCATGAGACCCAGTACTTC
cdr3_aa: CASSRTDRDHETQYF
clone_size: .
v_call: TRBV27
j_call: TRBJ2-5
d_call: TRBD1
cdr3_length: 15

cdr3_nt: TGTGCCAGCAGCCCCCCGCTGGTGGACAACGAGCAGTACTTC
cdr3_aa: CASSPPLVDNEQYF
clone_size: .
v_call: TRBV7-2
j_call: TRBJ2-7
d_call: .
cdr3_length: 14

cdr3_nt: TGCGCCAGCAGCGGAGCCGAAGGGGGCCCAGATACGCAGTATTTT
cdr3_aa: CASSGAEGGPDTQYF
clone_size: .
v_call: TRBV5-1
j_call: TRBJ2-3
d_call: TRBD1
cdr3_length: 15

cdr3_nt: TGCGCCAGCAGCCAAGCAATGGGGGGGTCCTACGAGCAGTACTTC
cdr3_aa: CASSQAMGGSYEQYF
clone_size: .
v_call: TRBV4-3
j_call: TRBJ2-7
d_call: TRBD2
cdr3_length: 15

cdr3_nt: TGTGCCAGTAGTAAGGCGGTGTCCTACGAGCAGTACTTC
cdr3_aa: CASSKAVSYEQYF
clone_size: .
v_call: TRBV19
j_call: TRBJ2-7
d_call: .
cdr3_length: 13

cdr3_nt: TGTGCCAGCACTATAACAGGACTAGCGGGGGTCCGCGAGCAGTACTTC
cdr3_aa: CASTITGLAGVREQYF
clone_size: .
v_call: TRBV2
j_call: TRBJ2-7
d_call: TRBD2
cdr3_length: 16

cdr3_nt: TGTGCCAGCAGCGTAGCTCCAGGCCAGGGGGCAACTGAAGCTTTCTTT
cdr3_aa: CASSVAPGQGATEAFF
clone_size: .
v_call: TRBV9
j_call: TRBJ1-1
d_call: TRBD1
cdr3_length: 16